This TCR beta chain appears in the sequencing data of a study of cytomegalovirus exposure and HLA in healthy donors. A few counts support this clone. Germline assignment: CDR1 MDHEN and CDR2 SYDVKM. CDR3 length: 16 amino acids. V shed 3 bases and J shed 4 bases, with 19 bases lying between them. PCR involved 60 Vbeta and 13 Jbeta primers. TCRdb's table, derived via immunoSEQ multiplex PCR, lists solely in-frame clones and lacks some. The sample shows around 110,000 clones, around 76% of them seen only once. This sequence originates from a woman in her fifties or sixties in good health and CMV-seropositive. The specimen sequenced was PBMCs. The J gene is TRBJ2-7, the V gene TRBV28, with a tentative D call TRBD1 (5 bases). The CDR3 nucleotides are TGTGCCAGCAGTTTGGCCAGGGTAGTTATGAATTACGAGCAGTACTTC. Translating gives CASSLARVVMNYEQYF.